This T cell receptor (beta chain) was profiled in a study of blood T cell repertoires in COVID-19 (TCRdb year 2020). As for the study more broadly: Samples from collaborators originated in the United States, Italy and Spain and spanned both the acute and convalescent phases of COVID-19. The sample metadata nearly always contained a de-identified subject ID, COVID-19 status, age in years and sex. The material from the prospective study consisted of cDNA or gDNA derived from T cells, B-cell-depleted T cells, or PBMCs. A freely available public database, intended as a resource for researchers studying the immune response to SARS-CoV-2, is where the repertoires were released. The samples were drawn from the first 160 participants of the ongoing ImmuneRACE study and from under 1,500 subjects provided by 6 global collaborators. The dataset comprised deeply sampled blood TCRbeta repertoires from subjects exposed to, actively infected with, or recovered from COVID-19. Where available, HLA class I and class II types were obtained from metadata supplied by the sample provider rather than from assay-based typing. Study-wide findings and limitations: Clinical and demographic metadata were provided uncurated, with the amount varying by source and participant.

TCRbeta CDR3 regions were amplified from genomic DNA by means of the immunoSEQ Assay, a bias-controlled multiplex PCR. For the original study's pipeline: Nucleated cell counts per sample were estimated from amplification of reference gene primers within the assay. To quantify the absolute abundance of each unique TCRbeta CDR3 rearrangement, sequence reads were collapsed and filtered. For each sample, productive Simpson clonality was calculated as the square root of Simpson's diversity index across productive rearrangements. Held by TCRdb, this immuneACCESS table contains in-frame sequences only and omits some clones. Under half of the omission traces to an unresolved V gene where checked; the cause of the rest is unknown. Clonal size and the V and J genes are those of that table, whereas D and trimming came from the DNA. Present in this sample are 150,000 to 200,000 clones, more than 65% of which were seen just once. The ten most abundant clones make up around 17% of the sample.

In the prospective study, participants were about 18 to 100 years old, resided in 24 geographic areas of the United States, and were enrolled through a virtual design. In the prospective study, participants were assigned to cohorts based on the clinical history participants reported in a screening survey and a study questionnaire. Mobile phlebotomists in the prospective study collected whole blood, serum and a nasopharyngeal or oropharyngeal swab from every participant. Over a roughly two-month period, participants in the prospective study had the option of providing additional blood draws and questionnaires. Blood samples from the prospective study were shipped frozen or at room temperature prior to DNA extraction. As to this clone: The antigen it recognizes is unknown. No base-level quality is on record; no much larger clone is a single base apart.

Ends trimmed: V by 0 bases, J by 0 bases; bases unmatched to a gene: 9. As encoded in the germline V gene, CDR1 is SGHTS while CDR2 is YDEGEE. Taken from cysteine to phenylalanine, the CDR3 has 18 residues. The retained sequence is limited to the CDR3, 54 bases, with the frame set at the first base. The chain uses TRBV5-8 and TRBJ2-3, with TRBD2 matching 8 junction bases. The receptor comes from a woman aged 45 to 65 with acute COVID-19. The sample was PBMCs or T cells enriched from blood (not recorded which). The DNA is TGTGCCAGCAGCTTGGCAGCGGGGGCCCTTATTAGCACAGATACGCAGTATTTT. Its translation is CASSLAAGALISTDTQYF.